The rows below give T cell receptor beta chains drawn from one sample of a study of shared clonotypes between healthy human individuals. TCRdb keeps only in-frame clones here, not all; method: immunoSEQ multiplex PCR. The data show 2 million to 2.5 million clones, with just over 90% seen just once and under 0.45% held by the top ten. The sample taken for sequencing was naive CD4+ T cells from PBMCs. The origin of the receptors is a man aged 18 to 30 in good health. Some clones in this sample may be carry-over from other donors' samples. Both conserved end residues are part of each CDR3. A D gene is named only where the DNA matches it firmly. The listing skips clone size in some rows; elsewhere it reads once, few, many or a size class.

clone size,J gene,D gene,V gene,CDR3 DNA,CDR3 protein
NA,TRBJ2-1,TRBD2,TRBV4-1,TGCGCCAGCAGCCAAGGCCGGGGGGGTCGCAATGAGCAGTTCTTC,CASSQGRGGRNEQFF
NA,TRBJ2-5,NA,TRBV28,TGTGCCAGCAGTCCCGCGGGAGAGACCCAGTACTTC,CASSPAGETQYF
NA,TRBJ2-5,NA,TRBV7-3,TGTGCCAGCAGCCCCGAGAGACTTGCGCCCCAGTACTTC,CASSPERLAPQYF
NA,TRBJ1-3,NA,TRBV30,TGTGCCTGGAGTGTGGCGGATGGAAACACCATATATTTT,CAWSVADGNTIYF
NA,TRBJ1-2,TRBD1,TRBV19,TGTGCCAGTAGGCCGGGACAGCCGATCTATGGCTACACCTTC,CASRPGQPIYGYTF
NA,TRBJ1-1,NA,TRBV2,TGTGCCAGCAGTTCTTGGGCCCGAGAAGCTTTCTTT,CASSSWAREAFF
NA,TRBJ2-5,NA,TRBV5-1,TGCGCCAGCACCCTGGAGGGCCCAGGGGAGACCCAGTACTTC,CASTLEGPGETQYF
once,TRBJ2-3,NA,TRBV6-6,TGTGCCAGCAGCCTAGCCCAGGGCACAGATACGCAGTATTTT,CASSLAQGTDTQYF
NA,TRBJ2-1,TRBD2,TRBV9,TGTGCCAGCAGCGCCGGACTAGCGGGAGGGCTCAATGAGCAGTTCTTC,CASSAGLAGGLNEQFF
NA,TRBJ2-1,NA,TRBV11-2,TGTGCCAGCAGCTTAGTCCTAGGTTACAATGAGCAGTTCTTC,CASSLVLGYNEQFF
NA,TRBJ1-2,NA,TRBV6-5,TGTGCCAGCAGTTTCGTCCAGGGAAAAGGGTATGGCTACACCTTC,CASSFVQGKGYGYTF
NA,TRBJ2-7,NA,TRBV6-5,TGTGCCAGCAGTTACAACAGGGCCTACGAGCAGTACTTC,CASSYNRAYEQYF
NA,TRBJ1-5,TRBD1,TRBV5-1,TGCGCCAGCAGCTCCGGGACAGGGGGCGTTCAGCCCCAGCATTTT,CASSSGTGGVQPQHF
NA,TRBJ2-5,NA,TRBV29-1,TGCAGCTCAAAATCGGGTGCCCAAGAGACCCAGTACTTC,CSSKSGAQETQYF
NA,TRBJ2-6,TRBD2,TRBV15,TGTGCCACCAGCAGAGATGGGCTAGCGGGCTACTCTGGGGCCAACGTCCTGACTTTC,CATSRDGLAGYSGANVLTF
NA,TRBJ2-1,NA,TRBV5-1,TGCGCCAGCAGCTTGGGTGCATTTACCTACAATGAGCAGTTCTTC,CASSLGAFTYNEQFF
NA,TRBJ2-3,NA,TRBV9,TGTGCCAGCAGCCCCACTACTATAACTAGCTTGGGCACAGATACGCAGTATTTT,CASSPTTITSLGTDTQYF
NA,TRBJ2-7,NA,TRBV14,TGTGCCAGCAGCCTGGACCTCCCCCACGAGCAGTACTTC,CASSLDLPHEQYF
few,TRBJ1-5,NA,TRBV19,TGTGCCAGTAGTATATATGGTCAGCCCCAGCATTTT,CASSIYGQPQHF
NA,TRBJ2-1,NA,TRBV27,TGTGCCAGCAGTTTAGGGGGATACAGGGCCCCCGGGCAGTTCTTC,CASSLGGYRAPGQFF
NA,TRBJ2-5,TRBD2,TRBV5-1,TGCGCCAGCAGCCAACAGACTAGCGGGTCACCCCGGCACTTC,CASSQQTSGSPRHF
NA,TRBJ2-1,TRBD1,TRBV18,TGTGCCAGCTCAGTAGGGACAGACTCCTACAATGAGCAGTTCTTC,CASSVGTDSYNEQFF
NA,TRBJ2-1,TRBD2,TRBV7-8,TGTGCCAGCAGCCAAATAGCGGGAGGGTACAATGAGCAGTTCTTC,CASSQIAGGYNEQFF
NA,TRBJ2-7,TRBD1,TRBV6-1,TGTGCCAGCAGTGAATCCCTAGGGCAGGGGGTCTACGAGCAGTACTTC,CASSESLGQGVYEQYF
NA,TRBJ1-1,NA,TRBV5-1,TGCGCCAGCAGCTTGGGGATGCCGAGGACAGCGAACACTGAAGCTTTCTTT,CASSLGMPRTANTEAFF
NA,TRBJ2-7,NA,TRBV6-1,TGTGCCAGCAGTGGGGCCCCGGGACTTTTGGCCTACGAGCAGTACTTC,CASSGAPGLLAYEQYF
NA,TRBJ1-1,NA,TRBV6-6,TGTGCCAGCAGTTACTCGAAGTGGAGGACTGAAGCTTTCTTT,CASSYSKWRTEAFF
NA,TRBJ2-2,TRBD2,TRBV9,TGTGCCAGCAGCGTCCGGGGGCGGACTAGCGGGAGGGCCGGGGAGCTGTTTTTT,CASSVRGRTSGRAGELFF
NA,TRBJ2-7,TRBD1,TRBV28,TGTGCCAGCTTGGACAGGGCTGGTCCCTACGAGCAGTACTTC,CASLDRAGPYEQYF
NA,TRBJ1-4,NA,TRBV7-9,TGTGCCAGCAGCTTAGGACAGACAAATGAAAAACTGTTTTTT,CASSLGQTNEKLFF